The 8 T cell receptor beta chains in this list originate from one sample, sequenced in a study of T-cell memory formation after mild COVID-19. TCRdb used MiXCR to reprocess the 5' RACE reads, holding one entry per CDR3 protein. The repertoire consists of 150,000 to 200,000 distinct CDR3 sequences, with about 15% occurring once and the leading ten covering about 14%. The sample taken for sequencing was PBMCs or a T cell subset sorted from them (not recorded which). The receptors originated from an adult woman who had mild COVID-19 (a few samples of this study predate the infection). Cell type and time point are not known.

The sample holds many counts of this clonotype. V is TRBV7-6 and J is TRBJ2-5; tentatively, D is TRBD1 or TRBD2 (5 bases each). Between the trimmed V and J ends, which lost 7 bases and 6 bases, there was a span of 18 bases. Germline CDR1 SGHVS, CDR2 FNYEAQ. This CDR3 spans 14 amino acids. CDR3 coding DNA: TGTGCCAGCACACCTCCCCGGGGACCCCAGACCCAGTACTTC. Residues: CASTPPRGPQTQYF.

This chain joins TRBV6-5 and TRBJ2-7, with D perhaps matching TRBD1 (6 bases). V was pared by 5 bases and J by 0 bases, with 14 bases between. CDR3 length: 15 residues. In germline, CDR1 is MNHEY, CDR2 SVGAGI. The CDR3 reads CASSPSRGASYEQYF. The DNA for the CDR3 is TGTGCCAGCAGTCCCTCCAGGGGAGCCTCCTACGAGCAGTACTTC.

This clonotype occurred a few times. The chain links TRBV7-3 to TRBJ2-1; the D is unclear. The ends were cut back, 1 base at V and 6 bases at J, with 4 bases in the middle. CDR3 length: 12 residues. CDR1 SGHTA and CDR2 FQGTGA come from the germline V gene. This chain's CDR3 is CASSLSFNEQFF. The CDR3 nucleotides are TGTGCCAGCAGCTTAAGCTTCAATGAGCAGTTCTTC.

J is TRBJ1-1 and V is TRBV12-3 or TRBV12-4; D is uncertain. CDR3 length: 13 residues. With 5 bases removed from V and 2 bases from J, the gap between germline ends came to 9 bases. CDR3 bases: TGTGCCAGCAGTGGGATGGTTAACACTGAAGCTTTCTTT. Amino acid sequence: CASSGMVNTEAFF.

This clonotype was seen repeatedly, ten times or more. This rearrangement joins TRBV5-1 to TRBJ2-3, with TRBD1 as a possible D gene (5 bases). V lost 2 bases, J lost 6 bases, and 19 bases lay in between. Germline lookup yields CDR1 SGHRS and CDR2 YFSETQ. This CDR3 region has 16 residues. The CDR3 region is CASSFGLGHDMDTQYF. The CDR3 DNA follows: TGCGCCAGCAGCTTTGGCCTCGGACACGATATGGATACGCAGTATTTT.

There are a few counts of this clonotype. The rearrangement joins TRBV6-5 to TRBJ2-2; 10 bases line up with TRBD1. The length of the CDR3 is 17 residues. V lost 2 bases, J lost 5 bases, and 8 bases stayed unmatched. Germline V gives CDR1 MNHEY, CDR2 SVGAGI. The CDR3 protein is CASSYLTPGQGTGELFF. CDR3 sequence (DNA): TGTGCCAGCAGTTACCTGACCCCGGGACAGGGGACCGGGGAGCTGTTTTTT.

This clonotype occurred many times. This rearrangement joins TRBV12-3 or TRBV12-4 to TRBJ2-1, with D possibly matching TRBD2 (5 bases). CDR3 length: 13 residues. V was shortened by 5 bases and J by 11 bases, with 16 bases between the two germline ends. CDR3 protein: CASSPPGVPKQFF. The CDR3 DNA reads as TGTGCCAGCAGTCCCCCCGGGGTCCCGAAGCAGTTCTTC.

The chain is built from TRBV4-1 and TRBJ1-1; the D gene is possibly TRBD1 (6 bases). This CDR3 has 15 residues. V lost 1 base and J 5 bases, leaving 14 bases between the germline ends. Germline V gene data show CDR1 as MGHRA and CDR2 as YSYEKL. CDR3 coding DNA: TGCGCCAGCAGCCAAGGAACAGGGTGGAAAACTGAAGCTTTCTTT. This gives the protein CASSQGTGWKTEAFF.